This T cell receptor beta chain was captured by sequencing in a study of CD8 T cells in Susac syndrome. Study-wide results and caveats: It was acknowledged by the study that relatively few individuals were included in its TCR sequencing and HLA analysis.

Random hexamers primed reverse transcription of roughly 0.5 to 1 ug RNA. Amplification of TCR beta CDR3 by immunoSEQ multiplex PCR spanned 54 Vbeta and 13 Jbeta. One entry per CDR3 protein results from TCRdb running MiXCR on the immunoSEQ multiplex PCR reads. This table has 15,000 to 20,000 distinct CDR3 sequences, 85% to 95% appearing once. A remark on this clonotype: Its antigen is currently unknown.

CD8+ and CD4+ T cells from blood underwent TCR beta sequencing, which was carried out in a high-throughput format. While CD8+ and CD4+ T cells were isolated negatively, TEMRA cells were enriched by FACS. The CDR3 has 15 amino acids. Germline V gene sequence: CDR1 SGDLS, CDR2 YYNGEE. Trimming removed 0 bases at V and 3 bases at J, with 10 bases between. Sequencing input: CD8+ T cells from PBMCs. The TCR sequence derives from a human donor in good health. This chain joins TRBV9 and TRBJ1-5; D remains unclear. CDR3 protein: CASSVGASVNQPQHF. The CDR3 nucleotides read TGTGCCAGCAGCGTAGGCGCGTCAGTCAATCAGCCCCAGCATTTT.